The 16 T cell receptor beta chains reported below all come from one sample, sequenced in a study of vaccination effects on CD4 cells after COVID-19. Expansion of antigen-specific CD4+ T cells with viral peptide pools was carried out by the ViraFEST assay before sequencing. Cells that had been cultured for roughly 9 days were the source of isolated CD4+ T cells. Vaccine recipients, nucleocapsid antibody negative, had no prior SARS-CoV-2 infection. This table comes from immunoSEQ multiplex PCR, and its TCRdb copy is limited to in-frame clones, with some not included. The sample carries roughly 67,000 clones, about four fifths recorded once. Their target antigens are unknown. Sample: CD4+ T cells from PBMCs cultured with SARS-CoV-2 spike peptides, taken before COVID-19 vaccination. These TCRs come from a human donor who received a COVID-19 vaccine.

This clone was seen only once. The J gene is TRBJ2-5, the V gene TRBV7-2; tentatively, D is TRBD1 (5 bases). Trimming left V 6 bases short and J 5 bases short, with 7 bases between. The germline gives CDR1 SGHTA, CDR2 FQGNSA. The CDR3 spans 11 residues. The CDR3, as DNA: TGTGCCAGCAGGTCAGGGGAGACCCAGTACTTC. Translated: CASRSGETQYF. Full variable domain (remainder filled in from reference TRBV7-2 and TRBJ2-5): GAGVSQSPSNKVTEKGKDVELRCDPISGHTALYWYRQSLGQGLEFLIYFQGNSAPDKSGLPSDRFSAERTGGSVSTLTIQRTQQEDSAVYLCASRSGETQYFGPGTRLLVL.

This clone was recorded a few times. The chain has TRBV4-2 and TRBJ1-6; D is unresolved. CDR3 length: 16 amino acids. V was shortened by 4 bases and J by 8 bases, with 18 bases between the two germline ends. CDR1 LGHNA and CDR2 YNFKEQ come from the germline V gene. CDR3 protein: CASSRQPGREDSPLHF. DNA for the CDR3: TGTGCCAGCAGCCGTCAGCCGGGAAGAGAGGATTCACCCCTCCACTTT.

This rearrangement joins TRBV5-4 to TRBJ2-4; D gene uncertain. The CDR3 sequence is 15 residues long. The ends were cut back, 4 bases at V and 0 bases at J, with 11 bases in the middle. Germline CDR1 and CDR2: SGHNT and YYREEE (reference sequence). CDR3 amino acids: CASSPDLIAKNIQYF. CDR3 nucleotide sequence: TGTGCCAGCAGCCCAGACTTAATAGCCAAAAACATTCAGTACTTC.

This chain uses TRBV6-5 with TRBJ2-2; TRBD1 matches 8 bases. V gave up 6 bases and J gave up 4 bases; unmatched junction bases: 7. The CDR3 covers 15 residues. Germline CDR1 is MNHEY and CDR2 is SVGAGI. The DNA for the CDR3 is TGTGCCAGCAGGCCATGGACAGGGAGCACCGGGGAGCTGTTTTTT. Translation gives CASRPWTGSTGELFF.

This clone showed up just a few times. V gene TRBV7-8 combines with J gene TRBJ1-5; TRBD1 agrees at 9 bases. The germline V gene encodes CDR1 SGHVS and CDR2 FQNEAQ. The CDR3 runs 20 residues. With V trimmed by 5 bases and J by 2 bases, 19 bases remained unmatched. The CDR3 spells CASSPDVWTGALFGNQPQHF. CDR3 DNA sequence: TGTGCCAGCAGCCCTGACGTTTGGACAGGGGCGTTATTTGGCAATCAGCCCCAGCATTTT.

DNA for the CDR3: TGTGCTAGTGGATCTAGCACAGATACGCAGTATTTT. Amino acids: CASGSSTDTQYF. This chain connects TRBV12-5 to TRBJ2-3, with D hard to call. Deletions cut 6 bases from V and 0 bases from J, with 4 bases between. The germline CDR1 and CDR2 sequences are LGHNT and FRNRAP. The CDR3 sequence is 12 residues long.

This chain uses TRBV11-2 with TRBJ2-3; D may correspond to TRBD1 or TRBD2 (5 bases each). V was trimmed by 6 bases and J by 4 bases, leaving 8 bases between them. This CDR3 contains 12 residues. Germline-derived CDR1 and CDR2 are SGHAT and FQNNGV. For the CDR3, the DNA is TGTGCCAGCAGACGGGGCGCAGATACGCAGTATTTT. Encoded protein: CASRRGADTQYF.

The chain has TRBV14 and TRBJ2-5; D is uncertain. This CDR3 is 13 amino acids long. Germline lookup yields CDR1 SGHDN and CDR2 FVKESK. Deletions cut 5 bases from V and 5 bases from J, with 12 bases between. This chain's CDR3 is CASSSQGPETQYF. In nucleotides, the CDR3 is TGTGCCAGCAGCTCCCAAGGCCCGGAGACCCAGTACTTC.

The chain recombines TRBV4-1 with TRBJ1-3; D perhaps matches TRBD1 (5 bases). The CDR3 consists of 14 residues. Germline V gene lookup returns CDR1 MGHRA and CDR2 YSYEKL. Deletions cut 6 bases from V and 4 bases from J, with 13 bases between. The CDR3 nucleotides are TGCGCCAGCAGTCCCGACAGTCGCGGAAACACCATATATTTT. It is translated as CASSPDSRGNTIYF.

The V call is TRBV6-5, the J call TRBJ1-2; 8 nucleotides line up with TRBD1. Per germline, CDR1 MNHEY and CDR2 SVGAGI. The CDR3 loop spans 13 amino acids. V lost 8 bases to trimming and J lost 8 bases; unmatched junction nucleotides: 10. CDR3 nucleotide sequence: TGTGCCAGCGCCACCGGGACAGGAAAAGGCTACACCTTC. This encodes CASATGTGKGYTF.

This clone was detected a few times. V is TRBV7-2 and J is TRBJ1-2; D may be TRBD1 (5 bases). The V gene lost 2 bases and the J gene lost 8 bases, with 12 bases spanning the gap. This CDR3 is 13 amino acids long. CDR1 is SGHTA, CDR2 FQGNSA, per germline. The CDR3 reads CASSLILREGYTF. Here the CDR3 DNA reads TGTGCCAGCAGCTTAATCCTCAGGGAGGGCTACACCTTC.

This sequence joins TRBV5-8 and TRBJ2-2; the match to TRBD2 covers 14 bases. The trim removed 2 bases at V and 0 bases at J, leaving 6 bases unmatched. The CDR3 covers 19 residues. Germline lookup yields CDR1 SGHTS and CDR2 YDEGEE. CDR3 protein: CASSFSRTSGGSNTGELFF. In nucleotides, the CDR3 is TGTGCCAGCAGCTTTTCCCGGACTAGCGGGGGGTCGAACACCGGGGAGCTGTTTTTT.

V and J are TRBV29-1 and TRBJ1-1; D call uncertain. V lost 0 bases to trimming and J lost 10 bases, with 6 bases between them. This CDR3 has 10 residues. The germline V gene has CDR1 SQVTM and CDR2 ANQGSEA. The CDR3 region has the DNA TGCAGCGTTGAAGAGGTGCGAGCTTTCTTT. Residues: CSVEEVRAFF.

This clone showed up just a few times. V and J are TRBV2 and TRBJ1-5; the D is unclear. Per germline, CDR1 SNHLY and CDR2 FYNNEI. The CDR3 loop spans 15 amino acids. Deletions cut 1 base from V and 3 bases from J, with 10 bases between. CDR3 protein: CASSEEGTSNQPQHF. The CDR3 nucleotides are TGTGCCAGCAGTGAAGAGGGCACTTCCAATCAGCCCCAGCATTTT.

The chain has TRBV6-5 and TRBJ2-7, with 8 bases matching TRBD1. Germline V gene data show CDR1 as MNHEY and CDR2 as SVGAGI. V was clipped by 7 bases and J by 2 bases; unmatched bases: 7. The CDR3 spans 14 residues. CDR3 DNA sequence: TGTGCCAGCATGATAGACAGGGGTGCCTACGAGCAGTACGTC. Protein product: CASMIDRGAYEQYV.

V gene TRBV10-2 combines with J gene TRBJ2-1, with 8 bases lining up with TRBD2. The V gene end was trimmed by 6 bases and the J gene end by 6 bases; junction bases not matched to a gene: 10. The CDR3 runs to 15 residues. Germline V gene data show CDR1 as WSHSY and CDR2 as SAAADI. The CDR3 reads CASSPRGGGFNEQFF. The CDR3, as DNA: TGCGCCAGCAGCCCGAGGGGCGGGGGGTTCAATGAGCAGTTCTTC.